The entry that follows covers one T cell receptor (beta chain) sequence. Antigen: not known. Sample time point: inflamed ileum from the surgical specimen. The entry originates in a study of T cell repertoires in ileal Crohn's disease. The overall study: Thiopurines (11) or anti-TNF agents (18) were given postoperatively to about half. The M0 sample came from the inflamed ileal portion of the resected specimen. Findings and limits, study-wide: Every patient over 26.8% clonality showed endoscopic recurrence.

This CDR3 has 15 residues. Germline CDR1 reads SGHRS; CDR2 reads YFSETQ. The junction had 8 bases not matched to a gene; V was cut back by 7 bases and J by 2 bases. Generated by immunoSEQ multiplex PCR, the TCRdb table keeps only in-frame clones and is missing some. Among about 5,400 clones listed, 82% were seen once. The chain recombines TRBV5-1 with TRBJ2-2, with 7 bases aligning to TRBD1. The clonotype comes from an adult with Crohn's disease. The sequencing sample was made of ileal tissue. DNA for the CDR3: TGCGCCAGCGACATAGGGGGCGCCAACACCGGGGAGCTGTTTTTT. As protein: CASDIGGANTGELFF.